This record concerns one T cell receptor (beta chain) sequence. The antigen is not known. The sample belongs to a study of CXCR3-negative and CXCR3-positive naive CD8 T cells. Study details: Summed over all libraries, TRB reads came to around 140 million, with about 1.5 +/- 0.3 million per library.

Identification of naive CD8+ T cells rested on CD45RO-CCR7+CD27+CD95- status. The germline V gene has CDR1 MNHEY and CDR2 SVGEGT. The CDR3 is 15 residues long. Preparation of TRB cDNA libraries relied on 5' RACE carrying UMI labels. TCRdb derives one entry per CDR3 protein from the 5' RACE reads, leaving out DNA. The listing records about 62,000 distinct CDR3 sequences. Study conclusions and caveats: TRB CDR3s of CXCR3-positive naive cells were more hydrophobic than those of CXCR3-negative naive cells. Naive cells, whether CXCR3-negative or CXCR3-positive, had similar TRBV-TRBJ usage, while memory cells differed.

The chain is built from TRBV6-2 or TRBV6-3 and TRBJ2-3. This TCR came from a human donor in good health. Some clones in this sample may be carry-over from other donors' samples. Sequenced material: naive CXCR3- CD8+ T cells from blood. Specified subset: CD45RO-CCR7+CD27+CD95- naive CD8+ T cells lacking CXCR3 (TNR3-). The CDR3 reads CASSYYSTSTDTQYF.